This T cell receptor beta chain originates from a study of shared clonotypes between healthy human individuals. Study conclusions and caveats: Sequencing depth was predicted to influence how clonotypes are shared among donors.

In this sample, this clone turned up once. The antigen is unknown. The naive CD8 population came from CD45RO-negative cells selected for CCR7, without terminally differentiated effector memory CD45RA+ cells. Clones were sequenced by immunoSEQ multiplex PCR, and TCRdb holds only the in-frame ones, with some missing. The sample includes about 2 million clones, just under 95% of them seen just once. The TCR originated in a man aged 18 to 29 in good health. The sample consisted of naive CD8+ T cells sorted from blood.

The CDR3: CASSIMGDGYEQYF. In DNA form, the CDR3 reads TGTGCCAGTAGTATAATGGGGGACGGCTACGAGCAGTACTTC. The gene calls are TRBV19 and TRBJ2-7; D is possibly TRBD1 or TRBD2 (5 bases each). Germline CDR1 is LNHDA and CDR2 is SQIVND (reference sequence). V lost 2 bases and J 3 bases, leaving 11 bases between the germline ends. The CDR3 runs 14 residues.